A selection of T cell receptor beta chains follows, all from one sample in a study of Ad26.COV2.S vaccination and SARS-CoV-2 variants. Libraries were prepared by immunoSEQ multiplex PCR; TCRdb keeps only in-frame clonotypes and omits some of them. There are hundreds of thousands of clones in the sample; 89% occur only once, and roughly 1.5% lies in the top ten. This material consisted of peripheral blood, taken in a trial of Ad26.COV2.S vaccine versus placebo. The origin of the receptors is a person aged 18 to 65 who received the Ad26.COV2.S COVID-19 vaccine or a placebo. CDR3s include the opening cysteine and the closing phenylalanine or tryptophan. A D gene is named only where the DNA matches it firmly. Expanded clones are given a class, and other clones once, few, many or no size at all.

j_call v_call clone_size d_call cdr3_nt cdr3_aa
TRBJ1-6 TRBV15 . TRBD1 TGTGCCACCAGCGGGGACAGTGACGGTAATTCACCCCTCCACTTT CATSGDSDGNSPLHF
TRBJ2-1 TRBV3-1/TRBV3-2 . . TGTGCCAGCAGCCCTTCTCGGGGGAATGAGCAGTTCTTC CASSPSRGNEQFF
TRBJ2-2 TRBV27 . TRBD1 TGTGCCAGCAGTTCCAGGGGGCCGAACACCGGGGAGCTGTTTTTT CASSSRGPNTGELFF
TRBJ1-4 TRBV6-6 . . TGTGCCAGCAGTTACGGAGGGATAGAACTGTTTTTT CASSYGGIELFF
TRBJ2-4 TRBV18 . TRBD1 TGTGCCAGCTCAGGGGACAGGGGAGCCAAAAACATTCAGTACTTC CASSGDRGAKNIQYF
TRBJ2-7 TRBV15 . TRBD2 TGTGCCACCAGCAGGGCCGGGACTAGCGGGAGATTCTCCTACGAGCAGTACTTC CATSRAGTSGRFSYEQYF
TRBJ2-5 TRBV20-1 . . TGCAGTGCTACAGCACAAGAGACCCAGTACTTC CSATAQETQYF
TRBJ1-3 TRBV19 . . TGTGCCAGTACCCCGGCCGGAACTGGAAACACCATATATTTT CASTPAGTGNTIYF
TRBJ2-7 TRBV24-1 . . TGTGCCACCAGTGACGGGTACGAGCAGTACTTC CATSDGYEQYF
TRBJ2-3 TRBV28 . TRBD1 TGTGCCAGCAGCACAGGGGGGAGCACAGATACGCAGTATTTT CASSTGGSTDTQYF
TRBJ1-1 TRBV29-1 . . TGCAGCTTCAGGGGTCGGGGGGGATATCGAGAAACTGAAGCTTTCTTT CSFRGRGGYRETEAFF
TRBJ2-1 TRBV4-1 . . TGCGCCAGCAGCCTAGCGGTTTCGGGTTATGAGCAGTTCTTC CASSLAVSGYEQFF
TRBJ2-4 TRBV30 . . TGTGCCTGGAGTGTACGAAACATTCAGTACTTC CAWSVRNIQYF
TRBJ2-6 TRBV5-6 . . TGTGCCAGCAGCTTGGGAATCGCTGGGGCCAACGTCCTGACTTTC CASSLGIAGANVLTF
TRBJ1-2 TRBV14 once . TGTGCCAGCAGCCCACAGACAGTATTTAACTATGGCTACACCTTC CASSPQTVFNYGYTF
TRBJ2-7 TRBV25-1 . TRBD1 TGTGCCAGCAGTGAATCAAGACAGGGCGGGTACGAGCAGTACTTC CASSESRQGGYEQYF
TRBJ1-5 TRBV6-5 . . TGTGCCAGCAGTTACTTGGGTCAGCCCCAGCATTTT CASSYLGQPQHF
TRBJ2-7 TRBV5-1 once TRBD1 TGCGCCAGCACCCAAGGGACAGGGGTCAACGAGCAGTACTTC CASTQGTGVNEQYF
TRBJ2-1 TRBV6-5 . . TGTGCCAGCAGTTACTCTTTCGCCGACTCCTACAATGAGCAGTTCTTC CASSYSFADSYNEQFF
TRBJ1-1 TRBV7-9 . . TGTGCCAGCAGCTTAAGAGCTGAAGCTTTCTTT CASSLRAEAFF
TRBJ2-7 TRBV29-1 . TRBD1 TGCAGCGTTGAAGATCCGGGACAGGGTACTTCGAACTACGAGCAGTACTTC CSVEDPGQGTSNYEQYF
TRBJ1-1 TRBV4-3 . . TGCGCCAGCAGCCAAGAGCTGGGGGTGAACACTGAAGCTTTCTTT CASSQELGVNTEAFF
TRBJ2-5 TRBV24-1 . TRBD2 TGTGCCACCAGTGAACGAGGACTAGCGGGAGTAGAGACCCAGTACTTC CATSERGLAGVETQYF
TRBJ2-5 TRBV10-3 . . TGTGCCATCGCGCCATCACAAGAGACCCAGTACTTC CAIAPSQETQYF
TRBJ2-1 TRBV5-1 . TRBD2 TGCGCCAGCAGCTTCGGACTAGCGGTGAGCTCCTACAATGAGCAGTTCTTC CASSFGLAVSSYNEQFF
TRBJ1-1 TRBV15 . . TGTGCCACCAGCAGAGATGGCGGAAACACTGAAGCTTTCTTT CATSRDGGNTEAFF
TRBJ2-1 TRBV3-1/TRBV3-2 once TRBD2 TGTGCCAGCAGCCAAGAACTAGCGGGAGGTGAGCAGTTCTTC CASSQELAGGEQFF
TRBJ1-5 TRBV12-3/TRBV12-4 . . TGTGCCAGCAGTTTGAAGGAAAATCAGCCCCAGCATTTT CASSLKENQPQHF
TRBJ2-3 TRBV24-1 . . TGTGCCACCAGTGTGGGGACGGGAACGCAGTATTTT CATSVGTGTQYF
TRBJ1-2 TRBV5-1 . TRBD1 TGCGCCAGCAGCCTCGAGACAGGGGTTCGGTATGGCTACACCTTC CASSLETGVRYGYTF
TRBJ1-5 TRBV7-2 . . TGTGCCAGCAGCTTAAATGGTCAGCCCCAGCATTTT CASSLNGQPQHF
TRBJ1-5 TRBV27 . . TGTGCCAGCAGTTTGGGAGACCCTAGCAATCAGCCCCAGCATTTT CASSLGDPSNQPQHF
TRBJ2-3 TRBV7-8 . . TGTGCCAGCAGCCCTGAGAGGGGGGATACGCAGTATTTT CASSPERGDTQYF
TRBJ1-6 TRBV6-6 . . TGTGCCAGCAGTTCTGAGAAAGGGTCTCCTTCACCCCTCCACTTT CASSSEKGSPSPLHF
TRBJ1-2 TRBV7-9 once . TGTGCCAGCAGCTTATCGGGCAGGGCCCCTTATGGCTACACCTTC CASSLSGRAPYGYTF
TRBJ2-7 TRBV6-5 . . TGTGCCAGCAGTTACTCGACTGGATACGAGCAGTACTTC CASSYSTGYEQYF
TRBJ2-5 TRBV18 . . TGTGCCAGCTCCCCCGGCGAGGCAGAGACCCAGTACTTC CASSPGEAETQYF
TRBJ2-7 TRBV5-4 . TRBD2 TGTGCCAGCAGCCCGGGGGGTGAGCAGTACTTC CASSPGGEQYF
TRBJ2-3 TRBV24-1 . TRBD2 TGTGCCACCAGTGACAATGACTACCGGGCGGGGGGGCGCACAGATACGCAGTATTTT CATSDNDYRAGGRTDTQYF
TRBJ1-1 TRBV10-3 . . TGTGCCTCCCAGGGAGAGAGGGACACTGAAGCTTTCTTT CASQGERDTEAFF
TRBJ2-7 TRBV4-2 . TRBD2 TGTGCCAGCAGCCAAGAGGCTAGCGGCTCCTACGAGCAGTACTTC CASSQEASGSYEQYF
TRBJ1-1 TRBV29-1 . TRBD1 TGCAGCGCAAGACAGGGGATAGCTGAAGCTTTCTTT CSARQGIAEAFF